Listed below are T cell receptor beta chains from one sample, sequenced in a study of technical replicates of blood from several donors. The repertoire was sequenced with immunoSEQ multiplex PCR; TCRdb's copy has only in-frame clones and lacks some. The sample carries around 76,000 clones, over 85% recorded once. Sequenced material: T cells isolated from PBMCs. Receptors originate from a human donor in good health. Each CDR3 is given with its conserved first and last residue. D genes are given only for firm matches. Clone size is shown for a subset of rows, as once, few, many or a class of expanded clone.

d_gene	v_gene	j_gene	abundance	CDR3aa	CDR3nt
-	TRBV29-1	TRBJ2-7	-	CSVEGLLGGYEQYF	TGCAGCGTTGAAGGGTTGTTGGGCGGGTACGAGCAGTACTTC
TRBD1	TRBV19	TRBJ1-4	once	CASTDRVGEKLFF	TGTGCCAGTACCGACAGGGTCGGTGAAAAACTGTTTTTT
-	TRBV7-2	TRBJ2-1	-	CASSLAGQVNEQFF	TGTGCCAGCAGCTTAGCGGGTCAGGTCAATGAGCAGTTCTTC
-	TRBV15	TRBJ2-5	-	CATSRDGGFQETQYF	TGTGCCACCAGCAGAGATGGAGGGTTCCAAGAGACCCAGTACTTC
-	TRBV11-2	TRBJ2-1	-	CASSIARGAYNEQFF	TGTGCCAGCAGCATAGCACGCGGGGCCTACAATGAGCAGTTCTTC
TRBD1	TRBV2	TRBJ2-2	-	CASIPDRSTGELFF	TGTGCCAGCATCCCGGACAGGAGCACCGGGGAGCTGTTTTTT
-	TRBV28	TRBJ1-1	once	CASSFWQGGTEAFF	TGTGCCAGCAGTTTCTGGCAGGGAGGTACTGAAGCTTTCTTT
-	TRBV6-5	TRBJ2-7	-	CASTGEGEQYF	TGTGCCAGCACGGGGGAAGGCGAGCAGTACTTC
-	TRBV29-1	TRBJ1-1	-	CSATVGGWNTEAFF	TGCAGCGCCACCGTCGGGGGGTGGAACACTGAAGCTTTCTTT
TRBD2	TRBV11-2	TRBJ2-7	-	CASSPGLAGTYEQYF	TGTGCCAGCAGCCCGGGACTAGCGGGGACCTACGAGCAGTACTTC
TRBD1	TRBV6-5	TRBJ2-7	-	CACQGAPYEQYF	TGTGCCTGTCAGGGGGCCCCCTACGAGCAGTACTTC
TRBD1	TRBV5-1	TRBJ1-4	-	CASSWGQTIATNEKLFF	TGCGCCAGCAGCTGGGGACAGACCATTGCAACTAATGAAAAACTGTTTTTT
-	TRBV2	TRBJ1-1	-	CASTLGQGPNTEAFF	TGTGCCAGCACCCTGGGGCAGGGCCCCAACACTGAAGCTTTCTTT
-	TRBV7-9	TRBJ2-7	-	CASSVSSYEQYF	TGTGCCAGCAGCGTCAGCTCCTACGAGCAGTACTTC
-	TRBV29-1	TRBJ1-2	-	CSVNPFVGPNYGYTF	TGCAGCGTGAATCCCTTCGTGGGGCCTAACTATGGCTACACCTTC
-	TRBV6-1	TRBJ1-1	-	CASSVLEEAFF	TGTGCCAGCAGTGTACTTGAGGAAGCTTTCTTT
-	TRBV7-8	TRBJ1-1	-	CASSRGGTEAFF	TGTGCCAGCAGCCGTGGGGGGACTGAAGCTTTCTTT
-	TRBV25-1	TRBJ1-3	-	CASSGTEGYTIYF	TGTGCCAGCAGTGGGACAGAGGGATACACCATATATTTT
TRBD1	TRBV9	TRBJ1-3	-	CASSVAQGQGAYSGNTIYF	TGTGCCAGCAGCGTAGCTCAAGGACAGGGGGCCTACTCTGGAAACACCATATATTTT
TRBD1	TRBV6-1	TRBJ2-7	-	CASTGGSKVSYEQYF	TGTGCCAGCACAGGGGGAAGTAAAGTTTCCTACGAGCAGTACTTC
-	TRBV6-6	TRBJ1-4	-	CASSYRQGRKEKLFF	TGTGCCAGCAGTTACCGGCAGGGGCGGAAGGAAAAACTGTTTTTT
-	TRBV5-1	TRBJ2-5	-	CASSFQSTRGETQYF	TGCGCCAGCAGCTTCCAATCGACCCGCGGGGAGACCCAGTACTTC
-	TRBV7-2	TRBJ2-4	-	CASSPTRAGIQYF	TGTGCCAGCAGCCCCACCCGGGCGGGCATTCAGTACTTC
TRBD2	TRBV6-1	TRBJ2-3	-	CASKPSGATDTQYF	TGTGCCAGCAAGCCTAGCGGGGCGACAGATACGCAGTATTTT